The 25 T cell receptor beta chains in this list originate from one sample, sequenced in a study of OX40 agonist ivuxolimab in advanced cancers. Sequencing used immunoSEQ multiplex PCR; TCRdb keeps in-frame clones, though not all of them. The repertoire holds about 100,000 clones, around nine tenths seen once, with about 1.5% in the top ten. This sample comprised CD4+ or CD8+ T cells sorted from blood, obtained in a trial of the OX40 agonist ivuxolimab. The receptors derive from an adult with an advanced solid tumor such as melanoma, head and neck, liver or kidney cancer.

The rearrangement uses TRBV18 and TRBJ1-1, with D hard to call. CDR3 size: 13 residues. Germline CDR1 and CDR2: KGHSH and LQKENI. V lost 1 base and J lost 1, with 4 bases in between. The CDR3 region is CASSPRQNTEAFF. The DNA of the CDR3 is TGTGCCAGCTCACCACGACAGAACACTGAAGCTTTCTTT. The full variable domain, completed using reference TRBV18 and TRBJ1-1, is NAGVMQNPRHLVRRRGQEARLRCSPMKGHSHVYWYRQLPEEGLKFMVYLQKENIIDESGMPKERFSAEFPKEGPSILRIQQVVRGDSAAYFCASSPRQNTEAFFGQGTRLTVV.

The CDR3 region is CASSKEPSGREIRWQETQYF. As DNA, the CDR3 is TGTGCCAGCAGCAAAGAACCCAGCGGGAGGGAGATAAGGTGGCAAGAGACCCAGTACTTC. The chain couples TRBV21-1 to TRBJ2-5; the table names TRBD2, a call not compared with the DNA. TRBV21-1 is a listed pseudogene. This CDR3 is 20 amino acids long.

This clone was recorded once. This sequence joins TRBV19 and TRBJ1-5; D not resolved. Trimming pared 2 bases from V and 4 bases from J, leaving 9 bases between. CDR1 and CDR2 (germline): LNHDA, SQIVND (reference sequence). CDR3 length: 14 residues. The CDR3 sequence is CASSILGSNQPQHF. CDR3 nucleotides: TGTGCCAGTAGTATACTAGGGTCTAATCAGCCCCAGCATTTT.

This clone was recorded only once. This chain uses TRBV11-2 with TRBJ2-3, with D tentatively TRBD1 or TRBD2 (5 bases each). With 8 bases removed from V and 6 bases from J, the gap between germline ends came to 21 bases. Germline-derived CDR1 and CDR2 are SGHAT and FQNNGV. The CDR3 spans 15 residues. CDR3 in DNA: TGTGCCAGCCGAAGGGGACCAGCGGAGCTCGATACGCAGTATTTT. This gives the protein CASRRGPAELDTQYF.

The chain joins TRBV7-2 to TRBJ2-2; 8 bases align to TRBD2. The germline CDR1 and CDR2 sequences are SGHTA and FQGNSA. The CDR3 totals 16 residues. With 0 bases clipped from V and 6 bases from J, the junction kept 6 bases outside the gene matches. The chain's CDR3 is CASSLALPGGAGELFF. DNA of the CDR3: TGTGCCAGCAGCTTAGCGTTGCCCGGGGGGGCCGGGGAGCTGTTTTTT.

The chain's CDR3 is CASSPTTGGAEQFF. CDR3 DNA: TGTGCCAGCAGCCCAACGACAGGGGGCGCTGAGCAGTTCTTC. The chain has TRBV11-2 and TRBJ2-1; 10 positions agree with TRBD1. CDR1 and CDR2 from the germline V gene are SGHAT and FQNNGV. V lost 5 bases, J lost 9 bases, and 7 bases stayed unmatched. The CDR3 runs to 14 residues.

The chain is built from TRBV9 and TRBJ1-2, with 11 positions matching TRBD1. The germline CDR1 and CDR2 sequences are SGDLS and YYNGEE. This CDR3 region has 14 residues. After removal of 8 bases from V and 8 bases from J, the junction contained 11 bases not matched to a gene. In DNA, the CDR3 is TGTGCCAGTGAAGGGGGACAGGGGGTAGGAGGCTACACCTTC. As protein: CASEGGQGVGGYTF.

The V call is TRBV2, the J call TRBJ1-4; TRBD1 is a possible D gene (6 bases). The ends were cut back, 5 bases at V and 4 bases at J, with 17 bases in the middle. CDR3 length: 16 residues. Per the germline V gene, CDR1 is SNHLY and CDR2 is FYNNEI. The CDR3: CASSKEQGGGNEKLFF. The CDR3 DNA reads as TGTGCCAGCAGTAAGGAACAGGGAGGCGGTAATGAAAAACTGTTTTTT.

V is TRBV27 and J is TRBJ2-7, with TRBD1 as a possible D gene (5 bases). Deletions cut 2 bases from V and 6 bases from J, with 8 bases between. The V gene's germline CDR1 is MNHEY and CDR2 SMNVEV (reference sequence). The CDR3 sequence is 12 residues long. CDR3 sequence: CASSLKGVEQYF. As DNA, the CDR3 is TGTGCCAGCAGTTTAAAAGGGGTCGAGCAGTACTTC.

This clone was seen once. The chain uses TRBV6-4 and TRBJ2-5, with 8 bases aligning to TRBD2. The V segment lost 6 bases and the J segment 7 bases; nucleotides outside the gene matches: 10. The CDR3 is made up of 14 amino acids. The germline V gene has CDR1 MRHNA and CDR2 SNTAGT. CDR3 sequence: CASRATAGGSTQYF. The DNA of the CDR3 is TGTGCCAGCAGAGCCACGGCGGGGGGTTCGACCCAGTACTTC.

Only a few counts were recorded for this clone. The chain couples TRBV7-8 to TRBJ1-2, with D unclear. Germline V gene lookup returns CDR1 SGHVS and CDR2 FQNEAQ. This CDR3 comprises 13 residues. The V end lost 7 bases, the J end lost 4 bases, and 13 bases lay between the germline ends. CDR3: CASTPHRLYGYTF. CDR3 DNA: TGTGCCAGCACCCCCCACAGACTCTATGGCTACACCTTC. The full variable domain, rest sourced from reference TRBV7-8 and TRBJ1-2, is GAGVSQSPRYKVAKRGQDVALRCDPISGHVSLFWYQQALGQGPEFLTYFQNEAQLDKSGLPSDRFFAERPEGSVSTLKIQRTQQEDSAVYLCASTPHRLYGYTFGSGTRLTVV.

This rearrangement joins TRBV19 to TRBJ2-2, with 7 positions matching TRBD1. This CDR3 has 15 amino acids. The V segment lost 7 bases and the J segment 2 bases; nucleotides outside the gene matches: 7. Germline lookup yields CDR1 LNHDA and CDR2 SQIVND (reference sequence). Here the CDR3 DNA reads TGTGCCAGTACCATGGGACAGCTAAACACCGGGGAGCTGTTTTTT. The encoded protein is CASTMGQLNTGELFF.

The genes are TRBV4-3 and TRBJ1-4; weak D call: TRBD1 (6 bases). Germline V gene sequence: CDR1 LGHNA, CDR2 YSLEER. The CDR3 loop spans 15 amino acids. V shed 0 bases and J shed 3 bases, with 8 bases lying between them. CDR3 loop: CASSQDRGSNEKLFF. The CDR3 DNA follows: TGCGCCAGCAGCCAAGACAGGGGTTCTAATGAAAAACTGTTTTTT.

The CDR3 loop reads CASSTPGRNYNEQFF. For the CDR3, the DNA is TGTGCCAGCAGTACCCCTGGGAGGAACTACAATGAGCAGTTCTTC. V and J are TRBV6-5 and TRBJ2-1, with D perhaps matching TRBD2 (6 bases). CDR3 length: 15 residues. Trimming shortened V by 5 bases and J by 3 bases, and 14 bases separated the two germline ends. Germline CDR1 and CDR2: MNHEY and SVGAGI.

J is TRBJ2-7 and V is TRBV7-2, with 11 bases identical to TRBD1. The CDR3 loop spans 15 amino acids. The V and J ends lost 3 bases and 3 bases, in that order; junction bases with no gene match: 4. Germline V gene data show CDR1 as SGHTA and CDR2 as FQGNSA. CDR3 region: CASSLPGQGVYEQYF. CDR3 DNA sequence: TGTGCCAGCAGCTTGCCGGGACAGGGGGTCTACGAGCAGTACTTC. The full variable domain, rest sourced from reference TRBV7-2 and TRBJ2-7, is GAGVSQSPSNKVTEKGKDVELRCDPISGHTALYWYRQSLGQGLEFLIYFQGNSAPDKSGLPSDRFSAERTGGSVSTLTIQRTQQEDSAVYLCASSLPGQGVYEQYFGPGTRLTVT.

The chain carries TRBV5-6 and TRBJ2-5; D is unclear. V was pared by 2 bases and J by 5 bases, with 7 bases between. The CDR3 is made up of 12 amino acids. Germline CDR1 is SGHDT and CDR2 is YYEEEE. This CDR3 reads CASSFRRETQYF. Written as DNA, the CDR3 is TGTGCCAGCAGCTTTAGGCGGGAGACCCAGTACTTC.

The chain is built from TRBV19 and TRBJ2-5; 9 nucleotides match TRBD1. The CDR3 length is 14 residues. The germline CDR1 and CDR2 sequences are LNHDA and SQIVND (reference sequence). Trimming took 6 bases from V and 5 from J; bases not matched to a gene: 7. The CDR3 region has the DNA TGTGCCAGTAGCCCGGGACAGGGTTTGGAGACCCAGTACTTC. Protein: CASSPGQGLETQYF.

The J gene is TRBJ1-3, the V gene TRBV4-1; D unresolved. The germline V and J ends were trimmed by 1 base and 0 bases, with 7 bases remaining between them. CDR3 length: 15 amino acids. The V gene's germline CDR1 is MGHRA and CDR2 YSYEKL. Here the CDR3 DNA reads TGCGCCAGCAGCCAAGCGGACCTCTCTGGAAACACCATATATTTT. It codes for CASSQADLSGNTIYF.

The rearrangement uses TRBV6-1 and TRBJ2-5; D unresolved. Between the trimmed V and J ends, which lost 6 bases and 4 bases, there was a span of 6 bases. There are 11 residues in the CDR3. In germline, CDR1 is MNHNS, CDR2 SASEGT. The CDR3 DNA is TGTGCCAGCAGAGACCTAGAGACCCAGTACTTC. The encoded protein is CASRDLETQYF.

The chain combines TRBV2 with TRBJ2-2, with 12 bases matching TRBD2. Germline V gene data show CDR1 as SNHLY and CDR2 as FYNNEI. CDR3 size: 17 residues. V gave up 3 bases and J gave up 5 bases; unmatched junction bases: 7. The CDR3 reads CASSDWASGRVTGELFF. The CDR3 DNA reads as TGTGCCAGCAGTGATTGGGCTAGCGGGAGGGTAACCGGGGAGCTGTTTTTT.

This clone was counted a few times. The J gene is TRBJ2-2, the V gene TRBV7-2, with D perhaps assigned TRBD1 or TRBD2 (5 bases each). The V and J ends lost 1 base and 7 bases respectively, with 10 bases between them. This CDR3 region has 14 residues. In germline, CDR1 is SGHTA, CDR2 FQGNSA. Here the CDR3 DNA reads TGTGCCAGCAGCTTAGGGGGGAATGGCGGGGAGCTGTTTTTT. It specifies CASSLGGNGGELFF.

The sample holds a few counts of this clone. The J gene is TRBJ1-1, the V gene TRBV9, with no clear D. Germline CDR1 reads SGDLS; CDR2 reads YYNGEE. The CDR3 length is 13 residues. V gave up 3 bases and J gave up 3 bases, with 9 bases separating them. CDR3 in DNA: TGTGCCAGCAGCGAGGCCGACTACACTGAAGCTTTCTTT. Residues: CASSEADYTEAFF.

This chain uses TRBV6-1 with TRBJ1-6; possibly TRBD1 for D (5 bases). V shed 7 bases and J shed 5 bases, with 12 bases lying between them. Per the germline V gene, CDR1 is MNHNS and CDR2 is SASEGT. The CDR3 totals 14 residues. This CDR3 reads CASNSWGNNSPLHF. Written as DNA, the CDR3 is TGTGCCAGCAACTCCTGGGGGAATAATTCACCCCTCCACTTT.

The genes are TRBV6-1 and TRBJ2-5; 10 bases agree with TRBD1. The germline CDR1 and CDR2 sequences are MNHNS and SASEGT. This CDR3 region has 18 residues. J gave up 1 base and V 0 bases, and 8 bases lay outside the gene matches. The CDR3 loop reads CASSEALFRDRGQETQYF. In DNA form, the CDR3 reads TGTGCCAGCAGTGAAGCCCTATTCCGGGACAGGGGCCAAGAGACCCAGTACTTC.

The chain carries TRBV5-1 and TRBJ1-6, with a possible D match to TRBD1 (5 bases). Trimming stripped 3 bases from V and 0 bases from J, with 16 bases between. The CDR3 extends over 18 amino acids. CDR1 and CDR2 (germline): SGHRS, YFSETQ. The CDR3 protein is CASSYRDVASSYNSPLHF. The CDR3 DNA reads as TGCGCCAGCAGCTACCGGGACGTTGCGAGCTCCTATAATTCACCCCTCCACTTT.